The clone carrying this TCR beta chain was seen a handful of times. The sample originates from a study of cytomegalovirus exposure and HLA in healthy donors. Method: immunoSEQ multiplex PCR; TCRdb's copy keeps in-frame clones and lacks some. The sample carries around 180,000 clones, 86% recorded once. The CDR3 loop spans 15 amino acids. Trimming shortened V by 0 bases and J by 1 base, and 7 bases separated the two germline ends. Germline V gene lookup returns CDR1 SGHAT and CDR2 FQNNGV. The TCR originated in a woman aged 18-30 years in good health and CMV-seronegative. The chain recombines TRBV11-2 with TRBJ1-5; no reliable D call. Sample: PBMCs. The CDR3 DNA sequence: TGTGCCAGCAGCTTAGAGCCGGGGAGCAATCAGCCCCAGCATTTT. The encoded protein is CASSLEPGSNQPQHF.